The rows below give T cell receptor beta chains drawn from one sample of a study of shared clonotypes between healthy human individuals. Method: immunoSEQ multiplex PCR; TCRdb's copy keeps in-frame clones and lacks some. Of about 2.4 million clones listed, over 85% are singletons. Sequencing was done on a sample of naive CD4+ T cells sorted from blood. These receptors were collected from a young man in good health. Both conserved end residues are part of each CDR3. The D gene is left open where the match is weak. Size tells how often a clone was seen (once, few, many) or the class of an expanded clone, and some rows leave it out.

cdr3_nt	cdr3_aa	d_call	v_call	clone_size	j_call
TGTGCCAGCTCTCGGGGACAGCGTGATGGCTACACCTTC	CASSRGQRDGYTF	TRBD1	TRBV18	NA	TRBJ1-2
TGTGCCACCAGCAGAGGGCCCAGGGGAACCAACACCGGGGAGCTGTTTTTT	CATSRGPRGTNTGELFF	NA	TRBV15	NA	TRBJ2-2
TGTGCCTGGAGTTCCGGCATAGCGGGGCGGGGAGATGAGCAGTTCTTC	CAWSSGIAGRGDEQFF	TRBD2	TRBV30	NA	TRBJ2-1
TGTGCCGCCGCTAGCGGGCTTAACACCGGGGAGCTGTTTTTT	CAAASGLNTGELFF	TRBD2	TRBV10-3	NA	TRBJ2-2
TGTGCCAGCAGTTCAGGGGGCGTCTATGGCTACACCTTC	CASSSGGVYGYTF	TRBD1	TRBV28	NA	TRBJ1-2
TGTGCCAGCAGTGAAGCGACAGTGGAGAGGAATTCACCCCTCCACTTT	CASSEATVERNSPLHF	NA	TRBV2	few	TRBJ1-6
TGCGCCAGCAGCCCCCCTGATAGCGGGGGGAATGAGCAGTTCTTC	CASSPPDSGGNEQFF	TRBD2	TRBV5-1	NA	TRBJ2-1
TGTGCCAGCAGCTTCAGACAGGGGAACACAGATACGCAGTATTTT	CASSFRQGNTDTQYF	TRBD1	TRBV11-2	NA	TRBJ2-3
TGTGCTAGCAGCTTAACGGGGGGGAGTGAGCAGTACTTC	CASSLTGGSEQYF	TRBD2	TRBV7-7	NA	TRBJ2-7
TGTGCCAGCAGTGCCGACAGGGCCAGAGGGGAGCTGTTTTTT	CASSADRARGELFF	TRBD1	TRBV2	NA	TRBJ2-2
TGTGCCATTGCCAGACAGAACACTGAAGCTTTCTTT	CAIARQNTEAFF	NA	TRBV10-3	NA	TRBJ1-1
TGTGCCAGCAGCCCGACAGGTAGTGCGGCCAAAAACATTCAGTACTTC	CASSPTGSAAKNIQYF	NA	TRBV7-9	NA	TRBJ2-4
TGTGCCAGCAGTCCCGACAGGGGAGTGACAGATACGCAGTATTTT	CASSPDRGVTDTQYF	TRBD1	TRBV6-5	NA	TRBJ2-3
TGTGCCAGCAGTCGGGAGACAGACTCCTACGAGCAGTACTTC	CASSRETDSYEQYF	NA	TRBV6-1	NA	TRBJ2-7
TGTGCCAGCACGGGGGACCCGTTTGGCGAGCAGTACTTC	CASTGDPFGEQYF	NA	TRBV6-5	NA	TRBJ2-7
TGTGCCAGCAGCTTGGGGCCCCTAGCGGGTAACGAGCAGTACTTC	CASSLGPLAGNEQYF	TRBD2	TRBV5-8	NA	TRBJ2-7
TGTGCCAGCAGCCTCGGGACTCAAGGAAACACCATATATTTT	CASSLGTQGNTIYF	NA	TRBV6-6	NA	TRBJ1-3
TGTGCCAGCAGCTTAGCGCTCGGCAGGGGGGGGGATCAGCCCCAGCATTTT	CASSLALGRGGDQPQHF	TRBD1	TRBV7-9	NA	TRBJ1-5
TGCGCCAGCAGCCGGGGGGGAGGGACAGGTCTCTACGAGCAGTACTTC	CASSRGGGTGLYEQYF	NA	TRBV4-1	NA	TRBJ2-7
TGTGCCAGCAGTAAACGGACAGTTTCTCGGAACACTGAAGCTTTCTTT	CASSKRTVSRNTEAFF	NA	TRBV28	NA	TRBJ1-1
TGTGCCAGCAGCCCGGGCGCAGTGTTCACCGGGGAGCTGTTTTTT	CASSPGAVFTGELFF	NA	TRBV11-2	NA	TRBJ2-2
TGTGCCAGCAGCCTTAGCGGGGGTTCCTCCTACGAGCAGTACTTC	CASSLSGGSSYEQYF	TRBD2	TRBV7-9	NA	TRBJ2-7
TGTGCCAGCAGTTTATCAGGGGATCGTAACACCATATATTTT	CASSLSGDRNTIYF	NA	TRBV6-5	once	TRBJ1-3